Following are 5 T cell receptor beta chains from one sample sequenced in a study of blood T cell repertoires in COVID-19. The data were produced by immunoSEQ multiplex PCR, yet TCRdb's version contains in-frame clones alone and is incomplete. The data show around 370,000 clones, about 90% seen once. The specimen was peripheral blood. The receptors derive from a woman younger than 30 who had recovered from COVID-19.

The chain couples TRBV2 to TRBJ2-5, with TRBD1 matching 11 bases. The CDR3 runs to 16 residues. V gave up 6 bases and J gave up 4 bases; unmatched junction bases: 10. Germline-derived CDR1 and CDR2 are SNHLY and FYNNEI. The CDR3 loop reads CASSPVGGQGGETQYF. CDR3 nucleotide sequence: TGTGCCAGCAGCCCTGTGGGGGGACAGGGGGGAGAGACCCAGTACTTC.

This clone occurred a few times. The genes are TRBV12-5 and TRBJ1-6; no firm D call. The V end was cut by 3 bases, the J end by 8 bases, with 17 bases between. This CDR3 has 16 amino acids. Germline V gives CDR1 LGHNT, CDR2 FRNRAP. CDR3 DNA: TGTGCTAGTGGTTTTCCAGAAGCTAACCGGGATTCACCCCTCCACTTT. Protein sequence: CASGFPEANRDSPLHF. The whole variable domain, filled in from reference TRBV12-5 and TRBJ1-6, reads DARVTQTPRHKVTEMGQEVTMRCQPILGHNTVFWYRQTMMQGLELLAYFRNRAPLDDSGMPKDRFSAEMPDATLATLKIQPSEPRDSAVYFCASGFPEANRDSPLHFGNGTRLTVT.

The chain carries TRBV18 and TRBJ2-1, with 9 positions matching TRBD2. This CDR3 region has 16 residues. Per the germline V gene, CDR1 is KGHSH and CDR2 is LQKENI. The V gene end was trimmed by 6 bases and the J gene end by 3 bases; junction bases not matched to a gene: 9. In nucleotides, the CDR3 is TGTGCCAGCTCGCATACAGGGACTAGCCACTACAATGAGCAGTTCTTC. This translates into CASSHTGTSHYNEQFF.

The sample holds a few counts of this clone. The chain uses TRBV7-2 and TRBJ2-2; 12 nucleotides match TRBD2. The CDR3 runs to 16 residues. With V trimmed by 4 bases and J by 1 base, 1 base remained unmatched. The V gene's germline CDR1 is SGHTA and CDR2 FQGNSA. In nucleotides, the CDR3 is TGTGCCAGCAGCTCTAGCGGGAGGGTGAACACCGGGGAGCTGTTTTTT. Protein sequence: CASSSSGRVNTGELFF.

This sequence joins TRBV21-1 and TRBJ2-7; the table's D gene call, TRBD2, was not cross checked with the DNA. TRBV21-1 is a documented pseudogene. The CDR3 has 18 amino acids. CDR3 sequence (DNA): TGTGCCAGCAGCAAAGGGGGGACTAGCGGGAGCCCCGGGTACGAGCAGTACGTC. This gives the protein CASSKGGTSGSPGYEQYV.